The 13 T cell receptor beta chains in this list originate from one sample, sequenced in a study of regulatory T cells in long-lasting Graves disease. Libraries of TCR beta came from iRepertoire HTBI primers plus Arm-PCR of CDR3 regions. TCRdb analysed the multiplex PCR reads with MiXCR anew, one entry per CDR3 protein. This table has a few hundred thousand distinct CDR3 sequences, around 13% appearing once. Time point given: newly diagnosed GD, antithyroid drugs for less than 3 months. PBMC-extracted RNA yielded the TCR library. The sample also formed part of further work on T cells in Graves' hyperthyroidism and ophthalmopathy.

The sample in question was peripheral blood mononuclear cells (PBMCs), obtained at new diagnosis, from a patient treated with antithyroid drugs. These TCRs come from a woman in her forties or fifties with Graves disease.

This clonotype was recorded a few times. The V and J genes are TRBV13 and TRBJ2-7, with 7 bases matching TRBD1. J was trimmed by 2 bases and V by 5 bases; bases with no gene match: 6. Germline CDR1 is PRHDT and CDR2 is FYEKMQ (reference sequence). This CDR3 comprises 14 residues. In nucleotides, the CDR3 is TGTGCCAGCAGCCAAGGACAGGCGGCCTACGAGCAGTACTTC. As protein: CASSQGQAAYEQYF.

This clonotype was detected a few times. The J gene is TRBJ1-5, the V gene TRBV18; 8 bases match TRBD1. Germline lookup yields CDR1 KGHSH and CDR2 LQKENI. CDR3 size: 15 residues. Trimming removed 3 bases from V and 6 bases from J; junction bases left unmatched: 7. CDR3 sequence: CASSPGQGDIQPQHF. The CDR3 coding sequence is TGTGCCAGCTCACCCGGACAGGGTGACATTCAGCCCCAGCATTTT.

This clonotype has ten or more counts. The chain couples TRBV27 to TRBJ1-5, with D maybe TRBD1 (5 bases). Germline V gene sequence: CDR1 MNHEY, CDR2 SMNVEV (reference sequence). The germline V and J ends were trimmed by 2 bases and 3 bases, with 11 bases remaining between them. There are 15 residues in the CDR3. The CDR3 sequence: CASSLIGTNNQPQHF. In DNA, the CDR3 is TGTGCCAGCAGTTTAATAGGGACGAACAATCAGCCCCAGCATTTT.

The table lists this clonotype with a few counts. The chain couples TRBV13 to TRBJ2-7, with 8 nucleotides matching TRBD2. From germline, CDR1 is PRHDT and CDR2 FYEKMQ (reference sequence). There are 15 residues in the CDR3. V dropped 5 bases and J dropped 3; count of bases not matched to a gene: 9. The CDR3 loop reads CASSNLAGESYEQYF. The CDR3 nucleotides are TGTGCCAGCAGCAACCTAGCGGGTGAAAGCTACGAGCAGTACTTC.

The V gene is TRBV27, the J gene TRBJ2-3; D gene unclear. This CDR3 spans 16 amino acids. The ends were cut back, 5 bases at V and 0 bases at J, with 15 bases in the middle. Looked up from germline, CDR1 is MNHEY and CDR2 is SMNVEV (reference sequence). For the CDR3, the DNA is TGTGCCAGCAGTCGCGGTCCAGCGACAAGCACAGATACGCAGTATTTT. Translating gives CASSRGPATSTDTQYF.

This clonotype turned up a few times. This chain connects TRBV7-9 to TRBJ2-7; possible D gene TRBD2, 6 bases. V was trimmed by 1 base and J by 5 bases, leaving 12 bases between them. The CDR3 covers 14 residues. Germline V gives CDR1 SEHNR, CDR2 FQNEAQ (reference sequence). CDR3 region: CASSLGTINDEQYF. In DNA form, the CDR3 reads TGTGCCAGCAGCTTAGGGACTATTAACGACGAGCAGTACTTC.

The sample holds many counts of this clonotype. The J gene is TRBJ1-1, the V gene TRBV11-2, with a tentative D call TRBD1 (6 bases). The germline V gene has CDR1 SGHAT and CDR2 FQNNGV. V shed 6 bases and J shed 1 base, with 9 bases lying between them. The CDR3 totals 13 residues. This CDR3 reads CASRPTGNTEAFF. As DNA, the CDR3 is TGTGCCAGCAGACCGACAGGGAACACTGAAGCTTTCTTT.

V is TRBV5-1 and J is TRBJ1-2; the match to TRBD1 covers 9 bases. Trimming at V came to 3 bases and at J to 6 bases, leaving 3 bases not matched to a gene. CDR3 length: 13 amino acids. Per the germline V gene, CDR1 is SGHRS and CDR2 is YFSETQ. This chain's CDR3 is CASSSGTGHGYTF. In DNA form, the CDR3 reads TGCGCCAGCAGCTCCGGGACAGGGCATGGCTACACCTTC.

The rearrangement joins TRBV28 to TRBJ1-1; perhaps TRBD1 as D (6 bases). CDR1 is MDHEN and CDR2 is SYDVKM in the germline V gene. The CDR3 is 14 residues long. The V end was cut by 7 bases, the J end by 3 bases, with 15 bases between. CDR3 region: CASTSCTGYTEAFF. The CDR3 nucleotides read TGTGCCAGCACCTCGTGCACAGGGTACACTGAAGCTTTCTTT. The full variable domain, its missing parts supplied by reference TRBV28 and TRBJ1-1, is DVKVTQSSRYLVKRTGEKVFLECVQDMDHENMFWYRQDPGLGLRLIYFSYDVKMKEKGDIPEGYSVSREKKERFSLILESASTNQTSMYLCASTSCTGYTEAFFGQGTRLTVV.

The V and J genes are TRBV3-1 and TRBJ2-3; D call uncertain. From germline, CDR1 is LGHDT and CDR2 YNNKEL (reference sequence). Trimming shortened V by 3 bases and J by 0 bases, and 10 bases separated the two germline ends. The CDR3 length is 15 residues. The CDR3 bases are TGTGCCAGCAGCCATGGCGCAGCTAGCACAGATACGCAGTATTTT. Translation gives CASSHGAASTDTQYF.

The chain has TRBV19 and TRBJ1-1; maybe TRBD1 (6 bases). This CDR3 has 13 residues. The V gene lost 3 bases and the J gene lost 5 bases, with 10 bases spanning the gap. CDR1 and CDR2 (germline): LNHDA, SQIVND (reference sequence). CDR3 amino acids: CASSIVQGTEAFF. The CDR3 nucleotides are TGTGCCAGTAGTATCGTACAGGGTACTGAAGCTTTCTTT.

This clonotype was counted only a few times. This chain uses TRBV6-5 with TRBJ2-1; 11 bases match TRBD2. V lost 4 bases, J lost 7 bases, and 9 bases stayed unmatched. This CDR3 contains 16 residues. Germline CDR1 reads MNHEY; CDR2 reads SVGAGI. This CDR3 reads CASSSDRLAGRNEQFF. Here the CDR3 DNA reads TGTGCCAGCAGTTCCGACCGACTAGCGGGAAGGAATGAGCAGTTCTTC.

The chain has TRBV19 and TRBJ2-3, with 8 bases identical to TRBD2. CDR3 length: 15 residues. V dropped 5 bases and J dropped 2; count of bases not matched to a gene: 6. Per germline, CDR1 LNHDA and CDR2 SQIVND (reference sequence). The CDR3 DNA reads TGTGCCAGTAGTCCGACTAGCGTCACCACAGATACGCAGTATTTT. Amino acid sequence: CASSPTSVTTDTQYF.